This is a list of T cell receptor beta chains from one sample in a study of T cell changes during pregnancy in multiple sclerosis. Generated by immunoSEQ multiplex PCR, the TCRdb table keeps only in-frame clones and is missing some. The sample holds tens of thousands of clones, 85% to 90% seen once. Specimen: peripheral blood, collected in the first trimester of pregnancy. The source of these receptors is a female donor in good health, enrolled as a control in a pregnancy study. Each CDR3 is given with its conserved first and last residue. Each record gives: V gene, clone size, D gene, J gene, CDR3 DNA, CDR3 protein. D genes are given only for firm matches. Clone size appears in some rows only: once, few, many, or a class for an expanded clone.

>TRBV5-6|-|-|TRBJ1-4
TGTGCCAGCAGCGGAGGGGACCCTAAAACTAATGAAAAACTGTTTTTT
CASSGGDPKTNEKLFF
>TRBV4-3|-|TRBD1|TRBJ2-2
TGCGCCAGCAGGAGGGACAGGGGAGGGCCTGGGGAGCTGTTTTTT
CASRRDRGGPGELFF
>TRBV7-9|-|-|TRBJ1-5
TGTGCCAGCAGCTTTCAGGACAGTCAGCCCCAGCATTTT
CASSFQDSQPQHF
>TRBV27|-|TRBD2|TRBJ2-7
TGTGCCAGCAGTACGGTAGCGGGAGGATCCTACGAGCAGTACTTC
CASSTVAGGSYEQYF
>TRBV2|-|-|TRBJ2-2
TGTGCCAGCAGGGGGATACAGGGCGGGACCGGGGAGCTGTTTTTT
CASRGIQGGTGELFF
>TRBV5-1|-|TRBD1|TRBJ2-2
TGCGCCAGCAGCCAAGGGGACAGGGGGACCACCGGGGAGCTGTTTTTT
CASSQGDRGTTGELFF
>TRBV23-1|-|-|TRBJ1-4
TGCGCCAGCAGTCAAGAAGGGAGGAAGCTCCCTAATGAAAAACTGTTTTTT
CASSQEGRKLPNEKLFF
>TRBV30|-|TRBD2|TRBJ2-5
TGTGCCTGGAGTGGGGGGGGTCCAGAGACCCAGTACTTC
CAWSGGGPETQYF
>TRBV11-2|few|TRBD1|TRBJ1-3
TGTGCCAGCATACGGACAGGGTCTGCCTCTGGAAACACCATATATTTT
CASIRTGSASGNTIYF
>TRBV7-2|-|TRBD2|TRBJ2-1
TGTGCCAGCAGCTTGAGGCTAGCGGGAGTGGGGAATGAGCAGTTCTTC
CASSLRLAGVGNEQFF
>TRBV28|once|-|TRBJ1-1
TGTGCCAGCGTCCCTGGGGCCCTGAACACTGAAGCTTTCTTT
CASVPGALNTEAFF
>TRBV25-1|-|TRBD1|TRBJ1-6
TGTGCCAGCGCCACAGGGGCAGGTTCACCCCTCCACTTT
CASATGAGSPLHF
>TRBV11-2|-|TRBD1|TRBJ2-2
TGTGCCAGCAGCAGGGGGACAGGGTACACCGGGGAGCTGTTTTTT
CASSRGTGYTGELFF
>TRBV18|-|TRBD2|TRBJ2-1
TGTGCCAGCTTAGGACTAGCTTACGACAATGAGCAGTTCTTC
CASLGLAYDNEQFF
>TRBV6-1|-|-|TRBJ2-7
TGTGCCAGCAGTGAACTGGGCAGGGCCGAGCAGTACTTC
CASSELGRAEQYF
>TRBV4-3|-|TRBD1|TRBJ2-3
TGCGCCAGCAGCCAAGACCTCGGACAGGGGTCAGATACGCAGTATTTT
CASSQDLGQGSDTQYF
>TRBV28|-|TRBD2|TRBJ2-7
TGTGCCAGCAGTTTATATTCTAGCGGCTCCTACGAGCAGTACTTC
CASSLYSSGSYEQYF
>TRBV28|-|-|TRBJ2-5
TGTGCCAGCACCCCGGGAACCCAAGAGACCCAGTACTTC
CASTPGTQETQYF
>TRBV27|once|-|TRBJ1-2
TGTGCCAGCAGTGAAAACGACGGGAACTATGGCTACACCTTC
CASSENDGNYGYTF
>TRBV6-6|-|-|TRBJ1-1
TGTGCCAGCATTGATGGGAGCACTGAAGCTTTCTTT
CASIDGSTEAFF
>TRBV5-1|-|-|TRBJ1-3
TGCGCCAGCAGCCCTGACAGGCCTAGCTCTGGAAACACCATATATTTT
CASSPDRPSSGNTIYF
>TRBV5-4|-|-|TRBJ2-6
TGTGCCAGCAGCCTTGGGGGCACGGGCACTGGGGCCAACGTCCTGACTTTC
CASSLGGTGTGANVLTF
>TRBV19|-|-|TRBJ1-1
TGTGCCAGTAGTCCCGGAGGGAGCACTGAAGCTTTCTTT
CASSPGGSTEAFF
>TRBV27|-|TRBD2|TRBJ2-1
TGTGCCAGCAGTTTGAGCGGGGGGCTGCTCAATGAGCAGTTCTTC
CASSLSGGLLNEQFF
>TRBV11-2|-|TRBD1|TRBJ2-7
TGTGCCAGCAGCTTCATCACAGGGGGCTTTTCCTACGAGCAGTACTTC
CASSFITGGFSYEQYF
>TRBV6-5|-|TRBD2|TRBJ2-5
TGTGCCAGCAGCGGGGGGGGGCTTCAAGAGACCCAGTACTTC
CASSGGGLQETQYF
>TRBV28|-|-|TRBJ2-3
TGTGCCAGCAGTAGTGATCGAAACGGGGATACGCAGTATTTT
CASSSDRNGDTQYF
>TRBV6-6|-|-|TRBJ2-1
TGTGCCAGCAGTCCAAACAACAATGAGCAGTTCTTC
CASSPNNNEQFF
>TRBV7-2|-|-|TRBJ2-1
TGTGCCAGCAGCCTCACCCGGGTAAATGAGCAGTTCTTC
CASSLTRVNEQFF
>TRBV19|few|TRBD1|TRBJ1-2
TGTGCCAGTAACAGGGGCAATGGCTATGGCTACACCTTC
CASNRGNGYGYTF
>TRBV7-9|-|TRBD2|TRBJ2-7
TGTGCCAGCAGCGCAGATTCAGCGGGAGCCAACTACGAGCAGTACTTC
CASSADSAGANYEQYF